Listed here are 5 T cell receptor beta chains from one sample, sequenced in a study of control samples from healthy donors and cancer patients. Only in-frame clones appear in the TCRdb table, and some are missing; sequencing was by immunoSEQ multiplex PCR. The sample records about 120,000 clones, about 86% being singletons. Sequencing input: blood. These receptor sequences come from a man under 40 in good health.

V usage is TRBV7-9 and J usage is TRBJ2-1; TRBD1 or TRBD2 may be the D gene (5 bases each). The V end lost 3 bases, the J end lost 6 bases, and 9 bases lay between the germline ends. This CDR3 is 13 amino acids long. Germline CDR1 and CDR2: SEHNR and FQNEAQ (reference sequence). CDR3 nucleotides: TGTGCCAGCAGCTTGGCTGGGGGCAATGAGCAGTTCTTC. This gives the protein CASSLAGGNEQFF.

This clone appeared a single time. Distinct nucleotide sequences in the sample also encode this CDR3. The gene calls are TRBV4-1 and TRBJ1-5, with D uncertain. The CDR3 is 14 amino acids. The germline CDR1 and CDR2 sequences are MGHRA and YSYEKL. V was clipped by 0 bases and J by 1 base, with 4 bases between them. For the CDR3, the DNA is TGCGCCAGCAGCCAAGACCCCAGCAATCAGCCCCAGCATTTT. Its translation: CASSQDPSNQPQHF.

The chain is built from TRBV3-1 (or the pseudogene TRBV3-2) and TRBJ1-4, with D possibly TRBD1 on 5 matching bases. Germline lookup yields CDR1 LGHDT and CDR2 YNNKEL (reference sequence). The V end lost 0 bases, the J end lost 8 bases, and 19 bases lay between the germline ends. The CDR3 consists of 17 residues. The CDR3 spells CASSQEKAGTRDEKLFF. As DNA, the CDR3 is TGTGCCAGCAGCCAAGAAAAGGCCGGGACCCGGGACGAAAAACTGTTTTTT.

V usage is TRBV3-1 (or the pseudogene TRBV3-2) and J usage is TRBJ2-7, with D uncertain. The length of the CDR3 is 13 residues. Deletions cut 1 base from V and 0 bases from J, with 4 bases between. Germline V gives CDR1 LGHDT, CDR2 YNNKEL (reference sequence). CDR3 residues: CASSQANSYEQYF. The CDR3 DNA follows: TGTGCCAGCAGCCAAGCGAACTCCTACGAGCAGTACTTC.

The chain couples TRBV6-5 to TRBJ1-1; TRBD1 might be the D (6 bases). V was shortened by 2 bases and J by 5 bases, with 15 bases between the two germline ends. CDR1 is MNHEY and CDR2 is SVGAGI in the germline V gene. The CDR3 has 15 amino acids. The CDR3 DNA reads TGTGCCAGCAGTTACCGGGCGGAGGGGGGGACTGAAGCTTTCTTT. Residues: CASSYRAEGGTEAFF.